The present TCR beta chain was sequenced within a study of blood T cell repertoires in COVID-19 (dated by TCRdb to 2019 to 2021). In terms of the full investigation: Samples covering the acute and convalescent phases of COVID-19 were provided by collaborators in the United States, Italy and Spain. The material from the prospective study consisted of cDNA or gDNA derived from T cells, B-cell-depleted T cells, or PBMCs. Subjects who had been exposed to COVID-19, were actively infected with it, or had recovered from it provided the deeply sampled blood TCRbeta repertoires that made up the dataset. The repertoires were released in a freely available public database meant as a resource for research on the immune response to SARS-CoV-2. Samples were obtained from the ongoing ImmuneRACE study (first 160 participants) and from about 1,300 subjects provided by 6 global collaborators. A de-identified subject ID, COVID-19 status, age in years and sex were almost always included in the sample metadata. Where available, HLA class I and class II types were taken from metadata supplied by the sample provider and were not determined by assay-based typing.

According to the germline V gene (reference sequence), CDR1 reads SEHNR and CDR2 reads FQNEAQ. From the cysteine up to the phenylalanine, the CDR3 has a length of 13 residues. The sequence is cut down to CDR3 DNA, 39 bases in frame from base 1. V is shortened by 6 bases, J by 0 bases, and the region joining them spans 6 bases. General findings and caveats noted by the study authors: The quantity of clinical and demographic metadata differed by source and by participant and was supplied without curation.

Each collaborating institution followed its own protocols to collect whole blood in K2EDTA tubes. For TCRbeta analysis, collaborator samples were shipped as frozen whole blood, as isolated PBMCs, or as DNA extracted from either sample type. TCRbeta CDR3 regions were amplified from genomic DNA by means of the immunoSEQ Assay, a bias-controlled multiplex PCR. The original methods were these. The number of nucleated cells in each sample was estimated from the amplification of reference gene primers within the assay. To quantify the absolute abundance of each unique TCRbeta CDR3 rearrangement, sequence reads were collapsed and filtered. Productive Simpson clonality was computed per sample as the square root of Simpson's diversity index over productive rearrangements. The table was pulled from immuneACCESS by TCRdb, which kept in-frame rearrangements only. Such tables lose some clones; where checked, under half of the loss comes from unresolved V genes, and the rest has no known cause. V and J calls plus clone size are reproduced from that table; the DNA served to infer D and trimming. The sample yields about 25,000 clones; roughly 76% were counted once. The ten largest clones take up roughly 61% of the sample.

Comment on this clone: No cognate antigen has been identified for it. Base qualities are not provided; no much larger clone lies one nucleotide away.

This chain joins TRBV7-9 to TRBJ1-3; no D gene call is confident. The sequence was collected from a woman older than 75 with acute or convalescent COVID-19. Sequencing was done on a sample of peripheral blood. The DNA sequence reads TGTGCCAGCAGATCGAGCTCTGGAAACACCATATATTTT. Its protein is CASRSSSGNTIYF. Extended through the reference TRBV7-9 and TRBJ1-3 proteins, this CDR3 yields the full variable domain: DTGVSQNPRHKITKRGQNVTFRCDPISEHNRLYWYRQTLGQGPEFLTYFQNEAQLEKSRLLSDRFSAERPKGSFSTLEIQRTEQGDSAMYLCASRSSSGNTIYFGEGSWLTVV.